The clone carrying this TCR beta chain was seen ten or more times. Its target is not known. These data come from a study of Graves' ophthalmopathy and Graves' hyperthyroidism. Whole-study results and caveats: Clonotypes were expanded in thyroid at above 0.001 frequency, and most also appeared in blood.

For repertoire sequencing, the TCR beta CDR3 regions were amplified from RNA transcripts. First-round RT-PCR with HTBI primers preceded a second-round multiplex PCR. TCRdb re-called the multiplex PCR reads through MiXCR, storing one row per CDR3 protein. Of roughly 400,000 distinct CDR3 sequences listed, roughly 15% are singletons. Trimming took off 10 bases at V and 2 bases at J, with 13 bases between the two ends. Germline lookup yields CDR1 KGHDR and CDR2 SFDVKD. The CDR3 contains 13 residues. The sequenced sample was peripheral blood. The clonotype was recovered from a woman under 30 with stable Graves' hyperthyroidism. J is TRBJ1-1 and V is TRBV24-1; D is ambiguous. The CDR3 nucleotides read TGTGCCACAAGACACCGCGATAACACTGAAGCTTTCTTT. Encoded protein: CATRHRDNTEAFF.